Listed below are T cell receptor beta chains from one sample, sequenced in a study of OX40 agonist ivuxolimab in advanced cancers. Generated by immunoSEQ multiplex PCR, the TCRdb table keeps only in-frame clones and is missing some. The sample has 60,000 to 75,000 clones, 65% to 90% seen once. This specimen was CD4+ or CD8+ T cells sorted from blood, taken in a trial of the OX40 agonist ivuxolimab. The receptor source for this set is an adult with an advanced solid tumor such as melanoma, head and neck, liver or kidney cancer. CDR3s include the opening cysteine and the closing phenylalanine or tryptophan. A D gene is named only where the DNA matches it firmly. Clone size is stated in some rows and not others, as once, few, many or a class when expanded.

>TRBD1|TRBJ1-5|TRBV6-5|15|-
TGTGCCAGCAGCCTTACAGGGGGCGTAAATCAGCCCCAGCATTTT
CASSLTGGVNQPQHF
>TRBD1|TRBJ2-3|TRBV5-3|16|-
TGTGCCAGAAGCCCCACGACAGGGGCGCACACAGATACGCAGTATTTT
CARSPTTGAHTDTQYF
>-|TRBJ1-2|TRBV6-5|14|-
TGTGCCAGCAGTTCGCCCAGGACACCCTATGGCTACACCTTC
CASSSPRTPYGYTF
>-|TRBJ1-2|TRBV19|13|-
TGTGCCAGTATTCGGGGAACTAACTATGGCTACACCTTC
CASIRGTNYGYTF
>-|TRBJ1-1|TRBV2|13|-
TGTGCCAGCAGTGAGACTGAGAACACTGAAGCTTTCTTT
CASSETENTEAFF
>-|TRBJ2-3|TRBV6-6|16|-
TGTGCCAGCAGTTACCCAACAGGGACCGACACAGATACGCAGTATTTT
CASSYPTGTDTDTQYF
>-|TRBJ2-7|TRBV4-3|11|-
TGCGCCAGCAGCCAAGACGGACCTCAGTACTTC
CASSQDGPQYF
>TRBD1|TRBJ1-6|TRBV6-6|15|-
TGTGCCAGCAGACTTTTGGACAGGGATAATTCACCCCTCCACTTT
CASRLLDRDNSPLHF
>TRBD1|TRBJ2-5|TRBV6-1|14|-
TGTGCCAGCAGTGTAAACAGGGGTTTGGAGACCCAGTACTTC
CASSVNRGLETQYF
>TRBD2|TRBJ2-7|TRBV4-1|15|-
TGCGCCAGCAGCCTAAGCGGGGGGGGCCCTTACGAGCAGTACTTC
CASSLSGGGPYEQYF
>-|TRBJ1-4|TRBV14|16|few
TGTGCCAGCAGCCAAGATTTAGGACGGCCAAATGAAAAACTGTTTTTT
CASSQDLGRPNEKLFF
>TRBD1|TRBJ1-4|TRBV29-1|13|-
TGCAGCGCCTCAGACAGGGGTGGTGAAAAACTGTTTTTT
CSASDRGGEKLFF
>-|TRBJ1-6|TRBV6-1|16|-
TGTGCCAGCAGTGAAGCGGTCACGGGACGGCTATCACCCCTCCACTTT
CASSEAVTGRLSPLHF
>TRBD2|TRBJ2-7|TRBV11-2|15|-
TGTGCCAGCAGCTTAGAATTCGGACTAGCATACGAGCAGTACTTC
CASSLEFGLAYEQYF
>-|TRBJ1-1|TRBV18|15|few
TGTGCCAGCTCACCCCGAGCGGGGAATGACGCTGAAGCTTTCTTT
CASSPRAGNDAEAFF
>TRBD2|TRBJ2-7|TRBV7-8|14|once
TGTGCCAGCAGCCCCCCTAGCGGGGCGGCCGAGCAGTACTTC
CASSPPSGAAEQYF
>-|TRBJ1-6|TRBV7-9|14|-
TGTGCCAGCAGAGACCAGGGGAACAATTCACCCCTCCACTTT
CASRDQGNNSPLHF
>-|TRBJ2-1|TRBV7-2|15|-
TGTGCCAGCAGCTTCAGGCCGACTTCCTACAATGAGCAGTTCTTC
CASSFRPTSYNEQFF
>-|TRBJ1-2|TRBV7-8|15|once
TGTGCCAGCAGCTCCCGGGTGGCAGGTAGCTATGGCTACACCTTC
CASSSRVAGSYGYTF
>-|TRBJ2-3|TRBV29-1|15|-
TGCAGCGTTGAAGAGGGTAGCGGCCACACAGATACGCAGTATTTT
CSVEEGSGHTDTQYF
>TRBD1|TRBJ1-1|TRBV19|13|-
TGTGCCAGTAGTAGACAGGGGAGTGCGGAAGCTTTCTTT
CASSRQGSAEAFF
>TRBD2|TRBJ2-1|TRBV10-3|20|-
TGTGCCATCAGGCCACCCCGGGACAGAGGACTAGCGGGGGGGTCCAATGAGCAGTTCTTC
CAIRPPRDRGLAGGSNEQFF
>TRBD2|TRBJ2-4|TRBV28|17|once
TGTGCCAGCAGTTCCCCCTCTAGCGGGGGGGCCAAAAACATTCAGTACTTC
CASSSPSSGGAKNIQYF
>-|TRBJ2-5|TRBV4-1|14|-
TGCGCCAGCAGCCACGGAATCTCTGAAGAGACCCAGTACTTC
CASSHGISEETQYF
>-|TRBJ2-5|TRBV5-6|14|-
TGTGCCAGCAGCTTGGCCGGGAGACAAGAGACCCAGTACTTC
CASSLAGRQETQYF
>-|TRBJ2-1|TRBV6-5|12|-
TGTGCCAGCAGTTACAGGGGTTATGAGCAGTTCTTC
CASSYRGYEQFF
>-|TRBJ1-2|TRBV18|13|-
TGTGCCAGCTCACCACACCCCGGCAGGGGCTACACCTTC
CASSPHPGRGYTF
>-|TRBJ2-5|TRBV5-1|14|-
TGCGCCAGCAGCTTCTTTGGACTCCAAGAGACCCAGTACTTC
CASSFFGLQETQYF
>-|TRBJ2-3|TRBV10-2|11|-
TGCGCCAGCAGTACCATGGGCAAGCAGTATTTT
CASSTMGKQYF
>TRBD2|TRBJ2-3|TRBV5-1|14|once
TGCGCCAGCAAACGGCAGGGAGGGACAGATACGCAGTATTTT
CASKRQGGTDTQYF
>TRBD1|TRBJ1-6|TRBV2|14|few
TGTGCCAACAAAAGGGGACAGGGAGAGTCACCCCTCCACTTT
CANKRGQGESPLHF
>TRBD1|TRBJ2-3|TRBV11-2|14|-
TGTGCCAGCAGCTCTGGACAGGGGGCGGATACGCAGTATTTT
CASSSGQGADTQYF
>-|TRBJ2-1|TRBV5-5|14|-
TGTGCCAGCAGCTTGGTTCTCTCCTACAATGAGCAGTTCTTC
CASSLVLSYNEQFF
>-|TRBJ1-1|TRBV7-6|13|once
TGTGCCAGCAGCTTAATGGTGCACACTGAAGCTTTCTTT
CASSLMVHTEAFF
>TRBD2|TRBJ2-7|TRBV7-2|17|-
TGTGCCAGCAGCTTAGGATCATCGGCTAGCGGGGCCTACGAGCAGTACTTC
CASSLGSSASGAYEQYF
>-|TRBJ1-1|TRBV10-3|14|-
TGTGCCATCTATGAGGACCCCAGGCGGACTGAAGCTTTCTTT
CAIYEDPRRTEAFF
>TRBD1|TRBJ2-5|TRBV7-9|14|-
TGTGCCAGCAGCGAGGGACAGGTGGAGGGGACCCAGTACTTC
CASSEGQVEGTQYF
>-|TRBJ2-7|TRBV9|15|-
TGTGCCAGCAGCGTAGATCCGGCAGGAAATTACGAGCAGTACTTC
CASSVDPAGNYEQYF
>-|TRBJ1-2|TRBV4-1|14|-
TGCGCCAGCAGCCAAGATCCGGGTCCCTATGGCTACACCTTC
CASSQDPGPYGYTF
>-|TRBJ2-2|TRBV9|15|once
TGTGCCAGCAGCGTGGCGGGAAGAGGGGCCGGGGAGCTGTTTTTT
CASSVAGRGAGELFF
>-|TRBJ2-4|TRBV6-6|15|-
TGTGCCAGCAGTTCGGGGTTATTGGCCAAAAACATTCAGTACTTC
CASSSGLLAKNIQYF
>-|TRBJ1-2|TRBV6-1|13|-
TGTGCCAGCAGTGAACTACAGGCCTATGGCTACACCTTC
CASSELQAYGYTF
>-|TRBJ1-1|TRBV7-9|15|-
TGTGCCAGCAGCCTCAACAGGCTAGCGGACACTGAAGCTTTCTTT
CASSLNRLADTEAFF
>-|TRBJ1-1|TRBV5-4|15|-
TGTGCCAGCAGCTTAAAGGCGGGGGCCGGCACTGAAGCTTTCTTT
CASSLKAGAGTEAFF
>TRBD2|TRBJ2-2|TRBV7-2|16|-
TGTGCCAGCAGCCTATTGAGCGGGACGAACACCGGGGAGCTGTTTTTT
CASSLLSGTNTGELFF
>-|TRBJ1-2|TRBV4-2|15|-
TGTGCCAGCAGCCAAGATAAGGCTATCCTCTATGGCTACACCTTC
CASSQDKAILYGYTF
>TRBD1|TRBJ1-5|TRBV7-2|15|-
TGTGCCAGCAGCTTCGGGACAGGGTTTTCCCAGCCCCAGCATTTT
CASSFGTGFSQPQHF
>-|TRBJ1-1|TRBV7-2|14|-
TGTGCCAGCAGCACTACCGGGAGGAACACTGAAGCTTTCTTT
CASSTTGRNTEAFF
>TRBD1|TRBJ2-7|TRBV2|15|-
TGTGCCAGCAGCACGACAGGGACCATCTCCTACGAGCAGTACTTC
CASSTTGTISYEQYF